This T cell receptor (beta chain) is drawn from a study of regulatory T cells in long-lasting Graves disease. For the study at large: The study enrolled newly diagnosed Graves' patients on antithyroid drugs under 3 months.

The time point here: newly diagnosed GD, antithyroid drugs for less than 3 months. TCR sequences were obtained from RNA taken from PBMCs. The CDR3 contains 14 residues. Trimming removed 3 bases at V and 2 bases at J, with 11 bases between. Germline assignment: CDR1 LNHDA and CDR2 SQIVND (reference sequence). Researchers made TCR beta libraries by using iRepertoire HTBI primers and running Arm-PCR on CDR3 regions. Each CDR3 protein gets one entry after TCRdb re-called the multiplex PCR reads with MiXCR. The data contain about 330,000 distinct CDR3 sequences, roughly 15% of them singletons. The sample also formed part of further work on T cells in Graves' hyperthyroidism and ophthalmopathy.

The receptor was isolated from a woman under 30 with Graves disease. The chain is built from TRBV19 and TRBJ2-7; D remains ambiguous. Sample: peripheral blood mononuclear cells (PBMCs), taken at new diagnosis, from a patient treated with antithyroid drugs. This CDR3 is CASSIRDDAYEQYF. As DNA, the CDR3 is TGTGCCAGTAGTATCCGTGACGATGCCTACGAGCAGTACTTC.